These 26 T cell receptor beta chains originate from one sample sequenced in a study of control samples from healthy donors and cancer patients. Sequencing was performed with immunoSEQ multiplex PCR; in TCRdb, only in-frame clones are kept and a portion is missing. The sample has 180,000 or so clones, just under 95% seen once. The material sequenced was blood. The receptors shown here come from a woman aged 55-69 years in good health.

V usage is TRBV13 and J usage is TRBJ1-2; D perhaps matches TRBD1 (5 bases). The V gene's germline CDR1 is PRHDT and CDR2 FYEKMQ (reference sequence). CDR3 length: 16 residues. V was pared by 3 bases and J by 8 bases, with 22 bases between. In DNA, the CDR3 is TGTGCCAGCAGCTTTCTCCGGGAGGGGCTCCTAGTGGGCTACACCTTC. It yields the protein CASSFLREGLLVGYTF.

This clone occurred once. The chain recombines TRBV18 with TRBJ1-4; D not resolved. Trimming cost V 6 bases and J 6 bases, with 14 bases left between them. The CDR3 runs to 14 residues. The germline V gene encodes CDR1 KGHSH and CDR2 LQKENI. The CDR3 region has the DNA TGTGCCAGCTCCAAGGACGGGAACCATGAAAAACTGTTTTTT. This codes for CASSKDGNHEKLFF.

This clone came up a few times. This chain joins TRBV25-1 and TRBJ2-2; possibly TRBD1 for D (5 bases). Trimming stripped 4 bases from V and 0 bases from J, with 15 bases between. CDR1 MGHDK and CDR2 SYGVNS come from the germline V gene. The CDR3 runs to 17 residues. CDR3 nucleotides: TGTGCCAGCAGTGGTGCTCGGGCAGGGCCGAACACCGGGGAGCTGTTTTTT. As protein: CASSGARAGPNTGELFF.

The chain has TRBV5-1 and TRBJ2-1; D may be TRBD2 (5 bases). V lost 2 bases and J 3 bases, leaving 12 bases between the germline ends. In germline, CDR1 is SGHRS, CDR2 YFSETQ. The CDR3 is 15 residues long. The CDR3: CASSFGDYSYNEQFF. CDR3 sequence (DNA): TGCGCCAGCAGCTTTGGAGACTACAGCTACAATGAGCAGTTCTTC.

The rearrangement joins TRBV5-1 to TRBJ1-2; tentatively, D is TRBD1 (5 bases). The CDR3 contains 14 residues. Trimming took 0 bases from V and 4 from J, leaving 10 bases between them. Per germline, CDR1 SGHRS and CDR2 YFSETQ. The CDR3 nucleotides read TGCGCCAGCAGCTTGGGGGGGTCCGGCTATGGCTACACCTTC. Protein product: CASSLGGSGYGYTF.

The genes are TRBV6-5 and TRBJ2-7; TRBD2 might be the D (6 bases). V lost 8 bases and J 5 bases, leaving 10 bases between the germline ends. CDR1 is MNHEY and CDR2 is SVGAGI in the germline V gene. The CDR3 contains 11 residues. The CDR3 region is CASRRADEQYF. Written as DNA, the CDR3 is TGTGCCAGCCGGAGGGCCGACGAGCAGTACTTC.

V is TRBV5-6 and J is TRBJ2-2; D is undetermined. The CDR3 covers 12 residues. The V gene lost 0 bases and the J gene lost 3 bases, with 0 bases spanning the gap. CDR1 is SGHDT, CDR2 YYEEEE, per germline. CDR3: CASSLDTGELFF. The CDR3 nucleotides are TGTGCCAGCAGCTTGGACACCGGGGAGCTGTTTTTT.

This chain joins TRBV29-1 and TRBJ1-1; 9 positions match TRBD1. Germline CDR1 is SQVTM and CDR2 is ANQGSEA. Trimming at V came to 3 bases and at J to 5 bases, leaving 7 bases not matched to a gene. The CDR3 consists of 14 residues. The CDR3 DNA is TGCAGCGTTGATAACAGGGGGCTTGGGACTGAAGCTTTCTTT. This encodes CSVDNRGLGTEAFF.

This clone was seen just once. The rearrangement uses TRBV19 and TRBJ1-4, with D maybe TRBD1 (5 bases). Germline CDR1 LNHDA, CDR2 SQIVND (reference sequence). Trimming stripped 3 bases from V and 6 bases from J, with 20 bases between. The CDR3 runs 17 residues. This chain's CDR3 is CASSIMYVGATDEKLFF. The DNA of the CDR3 is TGTGCCAGTAGTATCATGTATGTCGGGGCTACGGATGAAAAACTGTTTTTT.

This rearrangement joins TRBV6-5 to TRBJ1-5; D is undetermined. The CDR3 sequence is 14 residues long. Trimming removed 6 bases at V and 3 bases at J, with 12 bases between. Per germline, CDR1 MNHEY and CDR2 SVGAGI. The CDR3 coding sequence is TGTGCCAGCAGCCCACGACCATTCAATCAGCCCCAGCATTTT. It yields the protein CASSPRPFNQPQHF.

The chain recombines TRBV6-5 with TRBJ1-1; a possible D gene is TRBD1 (5 bases). Trimming pared 0 bases from V and 1 base from J, leaving 9 bases between. The CDR3 is made up of 15 amino acids. Germline values: CDR1 MNHEY, CDR2 SVGAGI. The DNA for the CDR3 is TGTGCCAGCAGTTACTCGGGGACGCCGAACACTGAAGCTTTCTTT. Residues: CASSYSGTPNTEAFF.

Concerning this clone: The sample holds other DNA sequences that translate to the same CDR3. The V and J genes are TRBV5-1 and TRBJ2-7; no clear D. The germline CDR1 and CDR2 sequences are SGHRS and YFSETQ. Trimming removed 0 bases from V and 0 bases from J, with 7 bases in between. This CDR3 has 14 amino acids. CDR3 amino acids: CASSLEVPSYEQYF. The DNA of the CDR3 is TGCGCCAGCAGCTTGGAAGTGCCCTCCTACGAGCAGTACTTC.

The rearrangement links TRBV5-8 to TRBJ1-2; 10 nucleotides match TRBD1. The trim removed 3 bases at V and 6 bases at J, leaving 14 bases unmatched. This CDR3 region has 17 residues. CDR1 is SGHTS, CDR2 YDEGEE, per germline. The CDR3: CASSSPPMTGGANGYTF. CDR3 nucleotide sequence: TGTGCCAGCAGCTCTCCACCTATGACAGGGGGCGCAAATGGCTACACCTTC.

The V call is TRBV6-2 or TRBV6-3, the J call TRBJ1-1; perhaps TRBD1 as D (5 bases). Germline V gene sequence: CDR1 MNHEY, CDR2 SVGEGT. The CDR3 covers 13 residues. V dropped 5 bases and J dropped 1 base, with 8 bases sitting between them. The CDR3 region is CASSLGQNTEAFF. The CDR3 DNA reads as TGTGCCAGCAGTCTCGGACAGAACACTGAAGCTTTCTTT.

The chain has TRBV6-1 and TRBJ1-2, with D unclear. The germline V gene encodes CDR1 MNHNS and CDR2 SASEGT. V shed 2 bases and J shed 6 bases, with 7 bases lying between them. This CDR3 region has 12 residues. CDR3 DNA: TGTGCCAGCAGTGAATATGGAAATGGCTACACCTTC. Translated, it gives CASSEYGNGYTF.

The chain has TRBV5-1 and TRBJ1-2; D remains unclear. CDR1 and CDR2 (germline): SGHRS, YFSETQ. The CDR3 loop spans 14 amino acids. Trimming stripped 0 bases from V and 4 bases from J, with 10 bases between. Here the CDR3 reads CASSLGAGSYGYTF. The CDR3 nucleotides are TGCGCCAGCAGCTTGGGGGCGGGTTCCTATGGCTACACCTTC.

The V gene is TRBV27, the J gene TRBJ2-1, with 14 bases matching TRBD2. Per germline, CDR1 MNHEY and CDR2 SMNVEV (reference sequence). V dropped 5 bases and J dropped 4; count of bases not matched to a gene: 4. This CDR3 region has 16 residues. The CDR3 DNA reads as TGTGCCAGCAGTCCCAGGACTAGCGGGGGGTACAATGAGCAGTTCTTC. It translates to CASSPRTSGGYNEQFF.

The genes are TRBV19 and TRBJ1-5; TRBD1 agrees at 8 bases. CDR3 length equals 16 residues. V shed 7 bases and J 4 bases; nucleotides not matched to a gene: 12. Germline lookup yields CDR1 LNHDA and CDR2 SQIVND (reference sequence). DNA of the CDR3: TGTGCCAGTATACAGGGGGGCCTTGGTTTTAATCAGCCCCAGCATTTT. This codes for CASIQGGLGFNQPQHF.

For the CDR3, the DNA is TGTGCCAGCAGTGTTTCAGGTGGAGTCGGCTACACCTTC. Protein sequence: CASSVSGGVGYTF. This chain uses TRBV6-4 with TRBJ1-2; D unclear. This CDR3 spans 13 amino acids. V gave up 4 bases and J gave up 8 bases, with 14 bases separating them. Germline lookup yields CDR1 MRHNA and CDR2 SNTAGT.

The chain carries TRBV30 and TRBJ1-6, with D possibly matching TRBD1 (5 bases). Trimming took off 7 bases at V and 10 bases at J, with 14 bases between the two ends. CDR1 is GTSNPN and CDR2 is SVGIG in the germline V gene (reference sequence). The CDR3 is made up of 12 amino acids. The CDR3 sequence: CASSRESSPLHF. CDR3 coding DNA: TGTGCCTCTTCCAGGGAATCGTCACCCCTCCACTTT.

The J gene is TRBJ1-2, the V gene TRBV10-2, with a possible D match to TRBD1 (6 bases). Per germline, CDR1 WSHSY and CDR2 SAAADI. This CDR3 comprises 15 residues. The V gene lost 6 bases and the J gene lost 3 bases, with 17 bases spanning the gap. The CDR3 DNA reads as TGCGCCAGCAGCACACCAGGGGTACAGGACTATGGCTACACCTTC. Protein product: CASSTPGVQDYGYTF.

V and J are TRBV12-3 or TRBV12-4 and TRBJ2-1; TRBD1 is a possible D gene (6 bases). The CDR3 is 13 residues long. V lost 1 base to trimming and J lost 6 bases, with 7 bases between them. The CDR3 nucleotides are TGTGCCAGCAGTTTAGTAGGGGGCAATGAGCAGTTCTTC. Residues: CASSLVGGNEQFF.

The sample holds one count of this clone. J is TRBJ1-2 and V is TRBV6-1; 11 bases are shared with TRBD1. The ends lost 2 bases at V and 7 bases at J; junction bases unmatched: 3. The CDR3 sequence is 14 residues long. The germline V gene encodes CDR1 MNHNS and CDR2 SASEGT. CDR3: CASSERTGGGGYTF. Written as DNA, the CDR3 is TGTGCCAGCAGTGAACGGACAGGGGGCGGTGGCTACACCTTC.

The chain uses TRBV19 and TRBJ1-5; possibly TRBD1 for D (6 bases). From germline, CDR1 is LNHDA and CDR2 SQIVND (reference sequence). Trimming removed 6 bases from V and 0 bases from J, with 15 bases in between. CDR3 length equals 16 residues. CDR3 sequence (DNA): TGTGCCAGTAGGGGGGGGGCGGGCTATAGCAATCAGCCCCAGCATTTT. It codes for CASRGGAGYSNQPQHF.

The chain has TRBV5-1 and TRBJ1-4; 9 bases line up with TRBD1. The CDR3 extends over 15 amino acids. The germline V gene has CDR1 SGHRS and CDR2 YFSETQ. V was clipped by 0 bases and J by 7 bases; unmatched bases: 4. This CDR3 is CASSLGGTGSEKLFF. The CDR3 DNA reads TGCGCCAGCAGCTTGGGTGGGACAGGGAGTGAAAAACTGTTTTTT. The full variable domain, rest sourced from reference TRBV5-1 and TRBJ1-4, is KAGVTQTPRYLIKTRGQQVTLSCSPISGHRSVSWYQQTPGQGLQFLFEYFSETQRNKGNFPGRFSGRQFSNSRSEMNVSTLELGDSALYLCASSLGGTGSEKLFFGSGTQLSVL.

This rearrangement joins TRBV2 to TRBJ1-5; no firm D call. Germline CDR1 and CDR2: SNHLY and FYNNEI. The V gene lost 1 base and the J gene lost 9 bases, with 7 bases spanning the gap. The CDR3 is 12 residues long. CDR3 nucleotide sequence: TGTGCCAGCAGTGAAGAGGTCTGGCCCCAGCATTTT. The encoded protein is CASSEEVWPQHF.